The clone carrying this T cell receptor beta chain showed up many times. The V gene's germline CDR1 is LGHDT and CDR2 YNNKEL (reference sequence). This CDR3 has 14 residues. Trimming left V 4 bases short and J 9 bases short, with 18 bases between. This sample is part of a study of regulatory T cells in long-lasting Graves disease. Arm-PCR with iRepertoire HTBI primers amplified the CDR3 regions for these TCR beta libraries. Via MiXCR, TCRdb re-called the multiplex PCR reads, giving one row per CDR3 protein. The sample yields roughly 400,000 distinct CDR3 sequences, about 15% seen once. The time point: newly diagnosed GD, antithyroid drugs for less than 3 months. PBMCs were the source of the RNA used for TCR sequencing. These data were also reused for a study on T cells in Graves' hyperthyroidism and ophthalmopathy.

V gene TRBV3-1 combines with J gene TRBJ2-5; D could derive from TRBD1 or TRBD2 (5 bases each). Sequenced material: peripheral blood mononuclear cells (PBMCs), taken at new diagnosis, from a patient treated with antithyroid drugs. This receptor was identified in a woman in her forties with Graves disease. CDR3 loop: CASSPRSGSQAQYF. The CDR3 nucleotides are TGTGCCAGCAGCCCTCGGAGCGGATCACAGGCCCAGTACTTC.